This is a list of T cell receptor beta chains from one sample in a study of beta chain features in type 1 diabetes. The repertoire was sequenced with immunoSEQ multiplex PCR; TCRdb's copy has only in-frame clones and lacks some. Here the sample spans 350,000 or so clones, 15% to 20% being singletons. Specimen: naive CD4+ T cells from blood. Source of these receptors: a woman between 18 and 29 years old in good health. Each CDR3 is given with its conserved first and last residue. Fields, in order: CDR3 protein, CDR3 DNA, V gene, clone size, J gene, D gene. The D gene is left open where the match is weak. Not all rows give a size; the values are once, few, many and, for expanded clones, a class.

CDR3: CASSDNRGPNSPLHF
DNA: TGTGCCAGCAGTGATAACAGGGGGCCCAATTCACCCCTCCACTTT
V: TRBV25-1
size: NA
J: TRBJ1-6
D: TRBD1

CDR3: CAWSPRTSSGTDTQYF
DNA: TGTGCCTGGAGTCCCCGGACCTCCTCGGGGACAGATACGCAGTATTTT
V: TRBV30
size: few
J: TRBJ2-3
D: NA

CDR3: CASSQGATTYEQYF
DNA: TGCGCCAGCAGCCAAGGTGCGACAACCTACGAGCAGTACTTC
V: TRBV4-1
size: few
J: TRBJ2-7
D: NA

CDR3: CASNGDSYNEQFF
DNA: TGTGCCAGCAACGGAGACTCCTACAATGAGCAGTTCTTC
V: TRBV2
size: once
J: TRBJ2-1
D: NA

CDR3: CSRGRRGVSYEQYF
DNA: TGTTCCCGGGGTCGGCGGGGGGTTTCCTACGAGCAGTACTTC
V: TRBV30
size: NA
J: TRBJ2-7
D: TRBD2

CDR3: CASSPRLAGDTQYF
DNA: TGCGCCAGCAGCCCCCGACTAGCGGGAGATACGCAGTATTTT
V: TRBV5-1
size: NA
J: TRBJ2-3
D: TRBD2

CDR3: CASSPDRDYGYTF
DNA: TGTGCCAGCAGCCCCGACAGGGACTATGGCTACACCTTC
V: TRBV14
size: NA
J: TRBJ1-2
D: TRBD1

CDR3: CATSRGGSGSLEQFF
DNA: TGTGCCACCAGCCGAGGAGGAAGCGGGAGCCTTGAGCAGTTCTTC
V: TRBV15
size: few
J: TRBJ2-1
D: TRBD2

CDR3: CASSVRGFTDTQYF
DNA: TGTGCCAGCAGCGTAAGGGGGTTCACAGATACGCAGTATTTT
V: TRBV9
size: few
J: TRBJ2-3
D: NA

CDR3: CASSEVAGGETQYF
DNA: TGTGCCAGCAGTGAGGTGGCGGGGGGCGAGACCCAGTACTTC
V: TRBV2
size: NA
J: TRBJ2-5
D: TRBD2

CDR3: CASSLELAAGETQYF
DNA: TGTGCCAGCAGCTTAGAACTAGCGGCGGGCGAGACCCAGTACTTC
V: TRBV7-9
size: NA
J: TRBJ2-5
D: TRBD2

CDR3: CAWRGWSQETQYF
DNA: TGTGCCTGGAGGGGTTGGAGCCAAGAGACCCAGTACTTC
V: TRBV30
size: few
J: TRBJ2-5
D: NA

CDR3: CASSPRAGGNEQFF
DNA: TGTGCCAGCAGCCCGAGGGCAGGGGGCAATGAGCAGTTCTTC
V: TRBV11-2
size: NA
J: TRBJ2-1
D: TRBD1

CDR3: CASSPSSGANVLTF
DNA: TGTGCCAGCAGCCCTTCCTCTGGGGCCAACGTCCTGACTTTC
V: TRBV7-3
size: few
J: TRBJ2-6
D: NA

CDR3: CAWDRGRNNEQFF
DNA: TGTGCCTGGGACAGGGGTAGAAACAATGAGCAGTTCTTC
V: TRBV30
size: NA
J: TRBJ2-1
D: TRBD1

CDR3: CASSPRQGPKLNEQYF
DNA: TGTGCCAGCAGCCCCCGGCAGGGGCCGAAACTTAACGAGCAGTACTTC
V: TRBV7-9
size: few
J: TRBJ2-7
D: NA

CDR3: CASSSGLAGGNTGELFF
DNA: TGTGCCAGCAGCTCCGGACTAGCGGGGGGAAACACCGGGGAGCTGTTTTTT
V: TRBV7-2
size: NA
J: TRBJ2-2
D: TRBD2

CDR3: CASRPGQGGYGYTF
DNA: TGTGCCAGCAGGCCGGGACAGGGTGGCTATGGCTACACCTTC
V: TRBV13
size: few
J: TRBJ1-2
D: TRBD1

CDR3: CASRPGQGYSPLHF
DNA: TGTGCCAGCAGGCCGGGACAGGGGTATTCACCCCTCCACTTT
V: TRBV6-5
size: NA
J: TRBJ1-6
D: TRBD1

CDR3: CAWNSRGLQETQYF
DNA: TGTGCCTGGAATTCTAGAGGACTCCAAGAGACCCAGTACTTC
V: TRBV30
size: few
J: TRBJ2-5
D: NA

CDR3: CASSPSGRGEKLFF
DNA: TGTGCCAGCAGCCCGTCGGGGAGAGGAGAAAAACTGTTTTTT
V: TRBV5-4
size: few
J: TRBJ1-4
D: NA

CDR3: CSVVWTSANEKLFF
DNA: TGCAGCGTTGTTTGGACATCGGCTAATGAAAAACTGTTTTTT
V: TRBV29-1
size: few
J: TRBJ1-4
D: NA

CDR3: CASSFVGGGARDTQYF
DNA: TGTGCCAGCAGCTTCGTCGGCGGGGGGGCAAGAGATACGCAGTATTTT
V: TRBV7-2
size: NA
J: TRBJ2-3
D: TRBD2

CDR3: CASRPGLSNEQFF
DNA: TGTGCCAGTAGACCCGGACTTTCCAATGAGCAGTTCTTC
V: TRBV19
size: NA
J: TRBJ2-1
D: NA

CDR3: CASSITEMNTEAFF
DNA: TGTGCCAGTAGTATTACAGAGATGAACACTGAAGCTTTCTTT
V: TRBV19
size: few
J: TRBJ1-1
D: NA

CDR3: CASSESGESIRQFF
DNA: TGCGCCAGCAGTGAGTCGGGAGAAAGCATCCGGCAGTTCTTC
V: TRBV10-2
size: NA
J: TRBJ2-1
D: NA

CDR3: CASTLGSGRSEQFF
DNA: TGCGCCAGCACTCTCGGTAGCGGACGGAGTGAGCAGTTCTTC
V: TRBV5-1
size: few
J: TRBJ2-1
D: NA

CDR3: CASSSRTGWSFGANVLTF
DNA: TGTGCCAGCAGCTCCCGGACAGGGTGGTCCTTTGGGGCCAACGTCCTGACTTTC
V: TRBV7-9
size: NA
J: TRBJ2-6
D: TRBD1

CDR3: CASSLRLAYNEQFF
DNA: TGTGCCAGCAGTTTAAGACTAGCCTACAATGAGCAGTTCTTC
V: TRBV27
size: many
J: TRBJ2-1
D: NA

CDR3: CAWIGGYPYGYTF
DNA: TGTGCCTGGATAGGAGGATACCCCTATGGCTACACCTTC
V: TRBV30
size: few
J: TRBJ1-2
D: NA

CDR3: CASSPPGTGKQETQYF
DNA: TGCGCCAGCAGCCCCCCCGGGACAGGGAAACAAGAGACCCAGTACTTC
V: TRBV5-1
size: few
J: TRBJ2-5
D: TRBD1

CDR3: CAWETGTEAFF
DNA: TGTGCCTGGGAGACAGGCACTGAAGCTTTCTTT
V: TRBV30
size: few
J: TRBJ1-1
D: NA

CDR3: CASSLTGGRNTEAFF
DNA: TGTGCCAGCAGCCTAACAGGGGGCAGGAACACTGAAGCTTTCTTT
V: TRBV4-2
size: NA
J: TRBJ1-1
D: TRBD1

CDR3: CASSKGQGLNIQYF
DNA: TGTGCCAGCAGCAAGGGACAGGGGTTGAACATTCAGTACTTC
V: TRBV9
size: NA
J: TRBJ2-4
D: TRBD1

CDR3: CAWSPPTWETQYF
DNA: TGTGCCTGGAGTCCCCCGACTTGGGAGACCCAGTACTTC
V: TRBV30
size: few
J: TRBJ2-5
D: NA

CDR3: CASSPRGRGVNYGYTF
DNA: TGTGCCAGCAGCCCCAGGGGCCGGGGGGTTAACTATGGCTACACCTTC
V: TRBV7-2
size: NA
J: TRBJ1-2
D: NA

CDR3: CASSQVGTRNSYEQYF
DNA: TGCGCCAGCAGCCAGGTAGGGACAAGGAACTCCTACGAGCAGTACTTC
V: TRBV4-1
size: NA
J: TRBJ2-7
D: NA

CDR3: CASSLPEDEAFF
DNA: TGCGCCAGCAGCTTGCCGGAGGATGAAGCTTTCTTT
V: TRBV5-1
size: NA
J: TRBJ1-1
D: NA

CDR3: CASAGQGWFPLHF
DNA: TGTGCCAGCGCCGGACAGGGTTGGTTCCCCCTCCACTTT
V: TRBV2
size: NA
J: TRBJ1-6
D: TRBD1

CDR3: CASSYGDRGRMDTGELFF
DNA: TGTGCCAGCAGCTACGGGGACAGGGGGCGTATGGACACCGGGGAGCTGTTTTTT
V: TRBV7-9
size: few
J: TRBJ2-2
D: TRBD1

CDR3: CASSLEAGSGELFF
DNA: TGTGCCAGCAGCTTAGAGGCGGGGTCCGGGGAGCTGTTTTTT
V: TRBV11-2
size: NA
J: TRBJ2-2
D: NA

CDR3: CASSPRFGETGANVLTF
DNA: TGTGCCAGTAGTCCCAGGTTCGGGGAGACTGGGGCCAACGTCCTGACTTTC
V: TRBV19
size: NA
J: TRBJ2-6
D: NA

CDR3: CASSAQGGVNYGYTF
DNA: TGTGCCAGCAGTGCCCAGGGGGGAGTTAACTATGGCTACACCTTC
V: TRBV25-1
size: few
J: TRBJ1-2
D: TRBD1

CDR3: CAWGTSGPGDTQYF
DNA: TGTGCCTGGGGGACTAGCGGCCCGGGGGATACGCAGTATTTT
V: TRBV30
size: few
J: TRBJ2-3
D: TRBD2

CDR3: CASSYHRGRRGTEAFF
DNA: TGTGCCAGCAGTTACCATCGCGGGCGACGGGGGACTGAAGCTTTCTTT
V: TRBV27
size: NA
J: TRBJ1-1
D: NA

CDR3: CASTTRGGLNNEQFF
DNA: TGTGCCAGCACTACTAGGGGGGGCTTAAACAATGAGCAGTTCTTC
V: TRBV7-8
size: NA
J: TRBJ2-1
D: NA

CDR3: CASSLPGTGSSYEQYF
DNA: TGTGCCAGCAGCTTGCCGGGGACAGGGAGCTCCTACGAGCAGTACTTC
V: TRBV5-4
size: NA
J: TRBJ2-7
D: TRBD1

CDR3: CASTRTGRETQYF
DNA: TGTGCCAGCACCCGGACAGGGAGAGAGACCCAGTACTTC
V: TRBV27
size: NA
J: TRBJ2-5
D: TRBD1

CDR3: CASSSVERRRSYEQYF
DNA: TGTGCCAGCAGCTCTGTTGAGCGGAGACGCTCCTACGAGCAGTACTTC
V: TRBV13
size: NA
J: TRBJ2-7
D: NA

CDR3: CAISDGQGGNEQFF
DNA: TGTGCCATCAGTGATGGACAGGGGGGCAATGAGCAGTTCTTC
V: TRBV10-3
size: NA
J: TRBJ2-1
D: TRBD1